One and the same sample provided the 30 T cell receptor beta chains below, sequenced in a study of shared clonotypes between healthy human individuals. Naive CD8 isolation took CD45RO-negative cells positively selected for CCR7 and excluded terminally differentiated effector memory CD45RA+ cells. Here immunoSEQ multiplex PCR was the method, and the copy in TCRdb shows in-frame clones only, minus some. The repertoire holds over 800,000 clones, 85% to 95% seen once, with 24% in the top ten. Sequencing was performed on naive CD8+ T cells sorted from blood. Receptors were obtained from a young man in good health.

This clone has just one count. This rearrangement joins TRBV10-3 to TRBJ2-3, with D tentatively TRBD1 or TRBD2 (5 bases each). Germline V gene lookup returns CDR1 ENHRY and CDR2 SYGVKD. Trimming pared 0 bases from V and 5 bases from J, leaving 24 bases between. The length of the CDR3 is 19 residues. The CDR3 DNA reads TGTGCCATCAGTGAGTCGGAAACAACGGGACGCTCGTTGGGAGATACGCAGTATTTT. Protein: CAISESETTGRSLGDTQYF.

The gene calls are TRBV7-2 and TRBJ2-3; the match to TRBD2 covers 7 bases. There are 19 residues in the CDR3. Germline V gene sequence: CDR1 SGHTA, CDR2 FQGNSA. Germline trimming cut 1 base from V and 5 bases from J; bases unmatched to any gene: 18. This CDR3 reads CASSLDDPYTAGSGDTQYF. In DNA, the CDR3 is TGTGCCAGCAGCTTAGATGACCCCTACACAGCGGGGTCGGGAGATACGCAGTATTTT.

This chain connects TRBV30 to TRBJ2-5; 7 bases fit TRBD2. CDR3 length: 14 amino acids. V gave up 1 base and J gave up 2 bases; unmatched junction bases: 4. Germline CDR1 and CDR2: GTSNPN and SVGIG (reference sequence). The CDR3 spells CAWSAGAGQETQYF. The CDR3 region has the DNA TGTGCCTGGAGTGCGGGAGCGGGGCAAGAGACCCAGTACTTC.

J is TRBJ1-2 and V is TRBV5-1; no clear D. CDR3 length equals 15 residues. Trimming stripped 0 bases from V and 4 bases from J, with 13 bases between. Germline CDR1 and CDR2: SGHRS and YFSETQ. The CDR3 region has the DNA TGCGCCAGCAGCTTGGCTCCGGAGTACCTCTATGGCTACACCTTC. This gives the protein CASSLAPEYLYGYTF.

The chain is built from TRBV5-1 and TRBJ1-4; 9 bases agree with TRBD1. This CDR3 has 13 residues. Trimming removed 3 bases from V and 16 bases from J; junction bases left unmatched: 10. Germline V lookup: CDR1 SGHRS, CDR2 YFSETQ. As DNA, the CDR3 is TGCGCCAGCAGCTCACGGGACAGGGAGGAAAGGTTTTTT. Translating gives CASSSRDREERFF.

This sequence joins TRBV6-5 and TRBJ2-7; TRBD1 is a possible D gene (5 bases). Trimming removed 2 bases at V and 6 bases at J, with 11 bases between. CDR1 is MNHEY and CDR2 is SVGAGI in the germline V gene. This CDR3 has 13 residues. CDR3 sequence: CASSYQDSSEQYF. The CDR3 region has the DNA TGTGCCAGCAGTTACCAAGACAGTAGCGAGCAGTACTTC.

The rearrangement links TRBV14 to TRBJ2-1; D is unresolved. Germline assignment: CDR1 SGHDN and CDR2 FVKESK. The CDR3 length is 15 residues. The V and J ends lost 0 bases and 0 bases respectively, with 6 bases between them. The CDR3 nucleotides are TGTGCCAGCAGCCAAGACTCCTACTCCTACAATGAGCAGTTCTTC. Encoded protein: CASSQDSYSYNEQFF.

The chain carries TRBV18 and TRBJ2-1, with 12 bases identical to TRBD2. V shed 3 bases and J 6 bases; nucleotides not matched to a gene: 12. Germline CDR1 KGHSH, CDR2 LQKENI. The CDR3 consists of 18 residues. This chain's CDR3 is CASSPLAGGPTPANEQFF. The CDR3 DNA reads TGTGCCAGCTCACCGCTAGCGGGAGGGCCTACTCCCGCCAATGAGCAGTTCTTC. Drawing the rest from reference TRBV18 and TRBJ2-1, the complete variable domain is NAGVMQNPRHLVRRRGQEARLRCSPMKGHSHVYWYRQLPEEGLKFMVYLQKENIIDESGMPKERFSAEFPKEGPSILRIQQVVRGDSAAYFCASSPLAGGPTPANEQFFGPGTRLTVL.

This clone was observed a single time. The rearrangement links TRBV4-3 to TRBJ2-2; 7 nucleotides line up with TRBD2. In germline, CDR1 is LGHNA, CDR2 YSLEER. This CDR3 has 17 amino acids. V shed 0 bases and J 8 bases; nucleotides not matched to a gene: 12. This chain's CDR3 is CASSQDRGGGWRGELFF. The CDR3 DNA is TGCGCCAGCAGCCAAGATCGCGGCGGGGGATGGAGAGGGGAGCTGTTTTTT.

Written as DNA, the CDR3 is TGTGCCAGCAGCTTAGGGGCCGGGACAGATTACGAGCAGTACTTC. This encodes CASSLGAGTDYEQYF. The gene calls are TRBV11-2 and TRBJ2-7, with 7 bases that match TRBD1. In germline, CDR1 is SGHAT, CDR2 FQNNGV. Trimming cost V 1 base and J 4 bases; bases outside gene matches: 7. This CDR3 spans 15 amino acids.

The chain carries TRBV10-3 and TRBJ2-5; 7 bases fit TRBD1. The CDR3 extends over 12 amino acids. The junction had 7 bases not matched to a gene; V was cut back by 6 bases and J by 9 bases. Per germline, CDR1 ENHRY and CDR2 SYGVKD. CDR3 loop: CAIRGTAAAQYF. In nucleotides, the CDR3 is TGTGCCATCAGGGGGACAGCGGCGGCCCAGTACTTC.

The V gene is TRBV30, the J gene TRBJ2-7; D is perhaps TRBD2 (7 bases). Germline loops: CDR1 GTSNPN, CDR2 SVGIG (reference sequence). This CDR3 contains 13 residues. V shed 0 bases and J shed 7 bases, with 13 bases lying between them. CDR3 sequence reads: CAWSVHAGAEQYF. In nucleotides, the CDR3 is TGTGCCTGGAGTGTACATGCGGGGGCAGAGCAGTACTTC.

The chain carries TRBV19 and TRBJ2-1, with D unresolved. The CDR3 runs 16 residues. CDR1 is LNHDA, CDR2 SQIVND, per germline (reference sequence). V was clipped by 3 bases and J by 2 bases, with 14 bases between them. Here the CDR3 DNA reads TGTGCCAGTAGTATTATATGGGATCTGACCTACAATGAGCAGTTCTTC. Its translation is CASSIIWDLTYNEQFF.

The chain employs TRBV5-1 and TRBJ2-7, with 10 positions matching TRBD1. The CDR3 length is 17 residues. After removal of 3 bases from V and 6 bases from J, the junction contained 15 bases not matched to a gene. From germline, CDR1 is SGHRS and CDR2 YFSETQ. In nucleotides, the CDR3 is TGCGCCAGCAGCTCGGCCGGGACAGGGGTCAGGGCGCGCGAGCAGTACTTC. Protein: CASSSAGTGVRAREQYF.

The V and J genes are TRBV11-2 and TRBJ1-4; the match to TRBD1 covers 12 bases. Trimming cost V 5 bases and J 3 bases; bases outside gene matches: 7. The CDR3 is 17 residues long. Germline CDR1 and CDR2: SGHAT and FQNNGV. CDR3: CASSPGTGGAANEKLFF. CDR3 coding DNA: TGTGCCAGCAGCCCAGGGACAGGGGGCGCCGCTAATGAAAAACTGTTTTTT.

This chain uses TRBV19 with TRBJ2-7; D perhaps matches TRBD1 (6 bases). Germline V gene lookup returns CDR1 LNHDA and CDR2 SQIVND (reference sequence). This CDR3 has 15 amino acids. V was clipped by 3 bases and J by 5 bases, with 17 bases between them. In nucleotides, the CDR3 is TGTGCCAGTAGTATGGGGACATTCCGGTTGGACGAGCAGTACTTC. Protein: CASSMGTFRLDEQYF. The full variable domain, completed using reference TRBV19 and TRBJ2-7, is DGGITQSPKYLFRKEGQNVTLSCEQNLNHDAMYWYRQDPGQGLRLIYYSQIVNDFQKGDIAEGYSVSREKKESFPLTVTSAQKNPTAFYLCASSMGTFRLDEQYFGPGTRLTVT.

V is TRBV27 and J is TRBJ2-1; 8 nucleotides match TRBD2. Germline V gene data show CDR1 as MNHEY and CDR2 as SMNVEV (reference sequence). Losses at the gene ends were 6 bases for V and 10 bases for J; bases not matched to a gene: 14. The CDR3 runs 15 residues. The CDR3 region is CASSPGTSISPEQFF. The DNA for the CDR3 is TGTGCCAGCAGCCCCGGGACTAGTATTTCCCCCGAGCAGTTCTTC.

The V call is TRBV19, the J call TRBJ1-3; D not certain. The CDR3 is made up of 16 amino acids. V was clipped by 3 bases and J by 5 bases, with 17 bases between them. Germline assignment: CDR1 LNHDA and CDR2 SQIVND (reference sequence). The CDR3 reads CASSMRSGMERNTIYF. The CDR3, as DNA: TGTGCCAGTAGTATGAGGTCTGGCATGGAAAGAAACACCATATATTTT.

The chain recombines TRBV18 with TRBJ1-3, with D hard to call. This CDR3 spans 15 amino acids. V dropped 2 bases and J dropped 1 base, with 9 bases sitting between them. The germline V gene has CDR1 KGHSH and CDR2 LQKENI. In DNA form, the CDR3 reads TGTGCCAGCTCACCATGGACGGATTCTGGAAACACCATATATTTT. Translation: CASSPWTDSGNTIYF.

This clone was observed once. J is TRBJ2-1 and V is TRBV29-1; tentatively, D is TRBD1 or TRBD2 (5 bases each). This CDR3 region has 14 residues. Trimming removed 6 bases from V and 0 bases from J, with 12 bases in between. Per the germline V gene, CDR1 is SQVTM and CDR2 is ANQGSEA. The CDR3 DNA reads TGCAGCGTGGTCGGGACGAGCTCCTACAATGAGCAGTTCTTC. It encodes CSVVGTSSYNEQFF.

This clone was observed a handful of times. The V and J genes are TRBV9 and TRBJ2-1; 8 positions match TRBD2. The length of the CDR3 is 16 residues. Per germline, CDR1 SGDLS and CDR2 YYNGEE. With 0 bases clipped from V and 8 bases from J, the junction kept 10 bases outside the gene matches. The CDR3 sequence: CASSVEGAGGSDEQFF. For the CDR3, the DNA is TGTGCCAGCAGCGTAGAAGGGGCGGGAGGTTCAGATGAGCAGTTCTTC.

The V call is TRBV4-1, the J call TRBJ1-5; maybe TRBD1 (5 bases). From germline, CDR1 is MGHRA and CDR2 YSYEKL. Trimming shortened V by 0 bases and J by 4 bases, and 10 bases separated the two germline ends. The CDR3 consists of 15 residues. The DNA of the CDR3 is TGCGCCAGCAGCCAAGAGGAGGGGCCTAATCAGCCCCAGCATTTT. Residues: CASSQEEGPNQPQHF.

This clone was counted once. V and J are TRBV10-2 and TRBJ2-3; TRBD2 aligns across 7 bases. Germline CDR1 reads WSHSY; CDR2 reads SAAADI. This CDR3 spans 16 amino acids. The V gene end was trimmed by 7 bases and the J gene end by 0 bases; junction bases not matched to a gene: 10. In nucleotides, the CDR3 is TGCGCCAGCACCGAGGGGCAGGGACTAAGCACAGATACGCAGTATTTT. As protein: CASTEGQGLSTDTQYF.

The V gene is TRBV14, the J gene TRBJ2-1; the D is unclear. CDR1 and CDR2 from the germline V gene are SGHDN and FVKESK. V was trimmed by 4 bases and J by 2 bases, leaving 15 bases between them. The CDR3 is made up of 16 amino acids. The CDR3 DNA reads TGTGCCAGCAGCCGAATACCCGGCGAACCCTACAATGAGCAGTTCTTC. It encodes CASSRIPGEPYNEQFF. Full variable domain (outside the CDR3, taken from reference TRBV14 and TRBJ2-1): EAGVTQFPSHSVIEKGQTVTLRCDPISGHDNLYWYRRVMGKEIKFLLHFVKESKQDESGMPNNRFLAERTGGTYSTLKVQPAELEDSGVYFCASSRIPGEPYNEQFFGPGTRLTVL.

The rearrangement links TRBV19 to TRBJ2-3, with 10 bases matching TRBD2. Germline V gene data show CDR1 as LNHDA and CDR2 as SQIVND (reference sequence). The V and J ends lost 6 bases and 2 bases, in that order; junction bases with no gene match: 5. The CDR3 has 15 residues. CDR3 DNA: TGTGCCAGTAGAGACACTAGCGGGAACACAGATACGCAGTATTTT. It codes for CASRDTSGNTDTQYF.

The chain combines TRBV7-6 with TRBJ1-5; possibly TRBD1 for D (6 bases). The length of the CDR3 is 15 residues. CDR1 and CDR2 from the germline V gene are SGHVS and FNYEAQ. V was pared by 5 bases and J by 2 bases, with 13 bases between. The CDR3 sequence: CASSPGVPGNQPQHF. CDR3 sequence (DNA): TGTGCCAGCAGCCCAGGGGTCCCAGGCAATCAGCCCCAGCATTTT.

This sequence joins TRBV19 and TRBJ2-7, with D possibly TRBD2 on 6 matching bases. Germline V gives CDR1 LNHDA, CDR2 SQIVND (reference sequence). Trimming removed 7 bases at V and 3 bases at J, with 13 bases between. CDR3 length: 13 amino acids. CDR3 in DNA: TGTGCCAGTAACGAGGGAGGCTTCTACGAGCAGTACTTC. Translating it yields CASNEGGFYEQYF.

The chain links TRBV29-1 to TRBJ2-2, with TRBD2 matching over 10 bases. The CDR3 consists of 16 residues. V gave up 0 bases and J gave up 4 bases; unmatched junction bases: 5. CDR1 SQVTM and CDR2 ANQGSEA come from the germline V gene. The CDR3 region is CSVEDQASGGTGELFF. CDR3 in DNA: TGCAGCGTTGAAGATCAGGCTAGCGGGGGCACCGGGGAGCTGTTTTTT.

The chain employs TRBV27 and TRBJ1-5; 7 nucleotides align to TRBD1. With 5 bases clipped from V and 9 bases from J, the junction kept 10 bases outside the gene matches. The germline V gene has CDR1 MNHEY and CDR2 SMNVEV (reference sequence). The CDR3 has 14 residues. CDR3 nucleotide sequence: TGTGCCAGCAGTCCGTCGACAGGGATAGGGCCCCAGCATTTT. This gives the protein CASSPSTGIGPQHF.

The table lists this clone with a few counts. The chain carries TRBV7-7 and TRBJ2-1, with 8 bases matching TRBD1. CDR1 and CDR2 from the germline V gene are SSHAT and FNYEAQ (reference sequence). The CDR3 is made up of 14 amino acids. Trimming cost V 6 bases and J 10 bases; bases outside gene matches: 11. CDR3 in amino acids: CASSLHQGAWEQFF. The CDR3 DNA reads TGTGCCAGCAGTTTGCACCAGGGGGCATGGGAGCAGTTCTTC.